The present TCR beta chain was sequenced within a study of T cells after yellow fever vaccination (dated by TCRdb to about 2019). Describing the broader study: The SMART-Seq v4 Ultra Low Input RNA kit was used to prepare libraries from fractions with low cell numbers. Blood samples were taken at several timepoints before and after primary and secondary immunization, and bulk PBMC replicates and cell subsets were isolated. To follow T-cell clones before and after primary and booster YFV17D yellow fever vaccination, bulk TCR alpha and beta repertoires were sequenced over time. Two healthy male donors, one aged 18 to 29 and one aged 30 to 40 years, were included in the cohort. Broad study findings and their caveats: A small fraction of clonotypes appeared in both the CD4 and CD8 compartments, likely as a result of convergent recombination. Most clones expanded after primary vaccination (96% of CD4 and roughly 90% of CD8) were re-detected after the booster, suggesting that broad memory maintenance occurred. Because only a couple of donors were included in the study, the extent to which the findings can be generalized is limited. Computational filtering was needed because FACS-sorted repertoires could contain abundant contaminating clonotypes from the bulk population. The secondary T-cell response was weaker than the primary response but faster, peaking on day 5 instead of day 15.

The treatment or condition label, as the study defines it: live attenuated yellow fever vaccine strain. A standard Ficoll-Paque protocol was used to isolate PBMCs from peripheral blood. Epitope-specific CD8 T cells were sorted with a dextramer loaded with the yellow fever NS4B epitope peptide, together with anti-CD3 and anti-CD8 staining. TriZol was used to extract RNA from bulk PBMCs, from CD4 and CD8 fractions, and from dextramer-positive and dextramer-negative fractions. The germline V gene (reference sequence) gives CDR1 as LGHDT and CDR2 as YNNKEL. Reading from cysteine to phenylalanine, the CDR3 counts 15 amino acids. Left in the record is the CDR3 DNA by itself, 45 bases read in frame from the first base. V was cut back by 1 base and J by 6 bases, leaving a gap of 14 bases between them. This clonotype was observed many times. Base qualities are not provided; no much larger clone lies one nucleotide away.

TCR cDNA was made using 5'RACE template switching, a step that added a universal primer site and unique molecular identifiers. Priming of cDNA synthesis was performed from both the TCR alpha and TCR beta constant segments. Library amplification involved two PCR steps, and the second step added sample barcodes and sequencing adapters. Sequencing of libraries was performed on Illumina HiSeq 2500 (2x100 bp) or NovaSeq (2x150 bp). Turning to the authors' computational methods: MIGEC was used to demultiplex reads and collapse the reads into UMI consensus sequences, and MiXCR was used for V(D)J alignment. Vaccine-responding clonotypes were identified with edgeR using replicate PBMC samples, with FDR below 0.01 and a log2 fold change above 5 up to day 15 being required. Each bulk clonotype received a CD4 or CD8 identity based on whether the sequenced CD4 or CD8 repertoire contained that clonotype at higher abundance. A clonotype counted as NS4B-specific if enriched at least 10-fold in dextramer-positive versus dextramer-negative fractions, with CD4-biased clonotypes left out. Using fastp at Q25 and MiXCR, TCRdb reprocessed the public reads and kept productive beta chains. One record per CDR3 amino acid sequence lists the most common genes and DNA. For this entry, the V and J calls and clone size follow TCRdb and not the study's own pipeline. The sample profile shows just under 85,000 distinct CDR3 sequences; roughly 14% of them were found once. Of the sample, about 22% falls within the top ten clones.

The clonotype comes from a man between 18 and 29 years old who received the YFV17D yellow fever vaccine. The sample in question was CD8+ T cells not binding an NS4B(214-222) dextramer, sorted from PBMCs, obtained roughly 20 days after the first yellow fever vaccination. Reading the label with the study, this specimen's cell subset or site is: NS4B epitope dextramer-negative CD8 T cells. The sequence is built from TRBV3-1 and TRBJ2-3, with the D gene call left open. The DNA reads TGTGCCAGCAGCCAAGGAAATCTAGAGACGGATACGCAGTATTTT. The encoded protein is CASSQGNLETDTQYF.